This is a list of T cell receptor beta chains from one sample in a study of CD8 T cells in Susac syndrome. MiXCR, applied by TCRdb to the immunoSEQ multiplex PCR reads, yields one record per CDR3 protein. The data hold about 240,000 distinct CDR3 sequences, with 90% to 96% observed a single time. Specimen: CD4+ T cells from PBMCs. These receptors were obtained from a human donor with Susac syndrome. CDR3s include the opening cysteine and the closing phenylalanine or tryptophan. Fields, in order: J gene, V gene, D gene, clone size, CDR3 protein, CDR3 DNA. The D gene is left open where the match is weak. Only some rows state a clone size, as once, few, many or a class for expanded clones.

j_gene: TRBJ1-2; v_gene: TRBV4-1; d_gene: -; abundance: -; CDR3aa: CASSTRANYGYTF; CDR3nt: TGCGCCAGCAGCACCAGAGCGAACTATGGCTACACCTTC
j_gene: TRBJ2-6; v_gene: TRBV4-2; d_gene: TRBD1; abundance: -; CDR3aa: CASSGLTGGVLTF; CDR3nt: TGTGCCAGCAGCGGCCTGACAGGGGGCGTCCTGACTTTC
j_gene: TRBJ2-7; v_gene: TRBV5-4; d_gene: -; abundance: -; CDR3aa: CASSLDQRSYEQYF; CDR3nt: TGTGCCAGCAGCTTGGACCAGCGGAGCTACGAGCAGTACTTC
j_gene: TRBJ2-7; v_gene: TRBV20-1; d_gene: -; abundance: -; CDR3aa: CSARSSVYEQYF; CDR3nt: TGCAGTGCTAGATCTAGCGTGTACGAGCAGTACTTC
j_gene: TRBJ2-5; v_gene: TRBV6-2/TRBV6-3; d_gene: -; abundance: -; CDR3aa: CASNLGPKETQYF; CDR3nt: TGTGCCAGCAATTTGGGACCGAAAGAGACCCAGTACTTC
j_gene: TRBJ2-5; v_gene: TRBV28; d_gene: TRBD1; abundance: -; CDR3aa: CASSTPGTGQETQYF; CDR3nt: TGTGCCAGCTCGACCCCCGGGACAGGGCAAGAGACCCAGTACTTC
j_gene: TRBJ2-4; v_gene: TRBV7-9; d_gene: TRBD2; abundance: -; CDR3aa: CASSPPGGWGNIQYF; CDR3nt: TGTGCCAGCAGCCCTCCGGGAGGTTGGGGAAACATTCAGTACTTC
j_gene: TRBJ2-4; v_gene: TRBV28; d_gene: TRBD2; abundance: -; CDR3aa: CASLGTSGKNIQYF; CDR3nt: TGTGCCAGCTTGGGGACTAGCGGTAAAAACATTCAGTACTTC
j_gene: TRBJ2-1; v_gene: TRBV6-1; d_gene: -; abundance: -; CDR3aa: CASSGPTGLSYNEQFF; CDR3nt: TGTGCCAGCAGTGGCCCGACCGGGCTATCCTACAATGAGCAGTTCTTC
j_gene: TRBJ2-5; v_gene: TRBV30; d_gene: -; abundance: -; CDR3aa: CAWAGQGLAGGLRETQYF; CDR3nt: TGTGCCTGGGCGGGACAGGGGTTAGCGGGAGGGCTGCGGGAGACCCAGTACTTC
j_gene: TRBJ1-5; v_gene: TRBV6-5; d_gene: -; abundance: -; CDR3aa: CASSSPGARGGNQPQHF; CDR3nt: TGTGCCAGCAGTTCCCCAGGGGCAAGAGGGGGCAATCAGCCCCAGCATTTT
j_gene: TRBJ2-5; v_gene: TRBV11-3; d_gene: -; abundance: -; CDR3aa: CASSQGQAWETQYF; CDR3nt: TGTGCCAGCAGCCAAGGTCAGGCTTGGGAGACCCAGTACTTC
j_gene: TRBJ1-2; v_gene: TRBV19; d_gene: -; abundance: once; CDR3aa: CASSSREEGYTF; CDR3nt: TGTGCCAGTAGTAGTCGGGAAGAGGGCTACACCTTC
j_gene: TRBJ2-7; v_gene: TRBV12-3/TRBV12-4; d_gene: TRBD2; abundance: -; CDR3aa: CASSFKSSGSYEQYF; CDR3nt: TGTGCCAGCAGTTTTAAGTCTAGCGGGAGCTACGAGCAGTACTTC
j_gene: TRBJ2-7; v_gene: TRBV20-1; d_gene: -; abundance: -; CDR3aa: CSARPSAPVDYEQYF; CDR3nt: TGCAGTGCTAGACCTTCAGCCCCTGTCGACTACGAGCAGTACTTC
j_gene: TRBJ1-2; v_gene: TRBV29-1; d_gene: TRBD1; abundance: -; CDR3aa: CSARGINYGYTF; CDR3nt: TGCAGCGCCAGGGGGATTAACTATGGCTACACCTTC
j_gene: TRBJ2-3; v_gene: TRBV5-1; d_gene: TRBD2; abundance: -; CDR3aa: CASSLAGTSGNSDTQYF; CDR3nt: TGCGCCAGCAGCTTGGCTGGGACTAGCGGGAACTCAGATACGCAGTATTTT
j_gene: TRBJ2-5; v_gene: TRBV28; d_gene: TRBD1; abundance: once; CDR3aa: CASSSQGLRETQYF; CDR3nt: TGTGCCAGCAGCTCACAGGGGTTGAGGGAGACCCAGTACTTC
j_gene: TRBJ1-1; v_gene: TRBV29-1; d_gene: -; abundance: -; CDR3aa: CSVEVMATEAFF; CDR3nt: TGCAGCGTTGAAGTTATGGCGACTGAAGCTTTCTTT
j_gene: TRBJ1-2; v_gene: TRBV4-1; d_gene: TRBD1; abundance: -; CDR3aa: CASSQDPGGLNYGYTF; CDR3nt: TGCGCCAGCAGCCAAGATCCAGGGGGCCTGAACTATGGCTACACCTTC
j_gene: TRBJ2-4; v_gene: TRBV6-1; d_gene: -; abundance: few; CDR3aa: CASESKNIQYF; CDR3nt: TGTGCCAGCGAATCCAAAAACATTCAGTACTTC
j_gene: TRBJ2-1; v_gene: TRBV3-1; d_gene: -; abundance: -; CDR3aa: CASSQEGNEQFF; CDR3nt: TGTGCCAGCAGCCAAGAAGGGAATGAGCAGTTCTTC
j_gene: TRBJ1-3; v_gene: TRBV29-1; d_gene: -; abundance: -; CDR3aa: CSVFYNSGNTIYF; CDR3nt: TGCAGCGTTTTTTACAACTCTGGAAACACCATATATTTT
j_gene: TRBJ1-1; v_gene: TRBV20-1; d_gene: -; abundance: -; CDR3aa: CSVPVPPVYTEAFF; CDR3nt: TGCAGTGTCCCCGTCCCCCCCGTATACACTGAAGCTTTCTTT
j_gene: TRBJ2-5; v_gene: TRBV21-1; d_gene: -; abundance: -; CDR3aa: CASSLIFRGETQYF; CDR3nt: TGTGCCAGCAGCCTAATTTTCCGTGGAGAGACCCAGTACTTC
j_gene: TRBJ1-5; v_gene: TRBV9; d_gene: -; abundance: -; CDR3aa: CASSWGGESGQPQHF; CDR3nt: TGTGCCAGCAGTTGGGGAGGGGAGTCGGGACAGCCCCAGCATTTT
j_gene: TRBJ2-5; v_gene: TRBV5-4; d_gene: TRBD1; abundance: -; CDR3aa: CASSRPGQGQETQYF; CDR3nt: TGTGCCAGCAGTCGTCCGGGACAGGGGCAAGAGACCCAGTACTTC
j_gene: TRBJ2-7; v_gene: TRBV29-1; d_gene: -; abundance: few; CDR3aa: CSVGRGHGEQYF; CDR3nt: TGCAGCGTTGGGCGGGGGCACGGCGAGCAGTACTTC
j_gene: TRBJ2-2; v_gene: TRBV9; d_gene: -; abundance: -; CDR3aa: CASSPTAAHTGELFF; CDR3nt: TGTGCCAGCAGCCCGACGGCGGCCCACACCGGGGAGCTGTTTTTT
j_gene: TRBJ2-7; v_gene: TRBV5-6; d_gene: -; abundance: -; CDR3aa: CASTSTASYEQYF; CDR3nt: TGTGCCAGCACCTCGACTGCCTCCTACGAGCAGTACTTC
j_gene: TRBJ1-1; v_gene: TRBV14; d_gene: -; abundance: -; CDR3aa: CASSQLLGGAEAFF; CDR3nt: TGTGCCAGCAGCCAATTACTCGGAGGAGCTGAAGCTTTCTTT
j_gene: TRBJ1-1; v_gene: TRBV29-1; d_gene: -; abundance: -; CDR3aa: CSVVLGTMNTEAFF; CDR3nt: TGCAGCGTTGTTCTTGGAACCATGAACACTGAAGCTTTCTTT
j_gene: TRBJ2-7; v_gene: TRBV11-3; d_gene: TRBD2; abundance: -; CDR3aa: CASSLEGTSGRPYEQYF; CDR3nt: TGTGCCAGCAGCTTGGAAGGGACTAGCGGGAGACCCTACGAGCAGTACTTC
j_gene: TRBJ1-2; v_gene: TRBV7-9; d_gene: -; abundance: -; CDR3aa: CASSLAGLYSRGYTF; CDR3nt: TGTGCCAGCAGCTTAGCAGGTTTATACAGTAGGGGCTACACCTTC
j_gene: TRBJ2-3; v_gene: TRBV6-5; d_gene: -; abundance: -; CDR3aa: CASRRRTVSTDTQYF; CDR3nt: TGTGCCAGCAGGCGTCGGACAGTTAGCACAGATACGCAGTATTTT
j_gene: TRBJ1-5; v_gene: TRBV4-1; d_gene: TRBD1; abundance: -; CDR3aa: CASSQGTGNNQPQHF; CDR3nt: TGCGCCAGCAGCCAAGGGACAGGGAACAATCAGCCCCAGCATTTT
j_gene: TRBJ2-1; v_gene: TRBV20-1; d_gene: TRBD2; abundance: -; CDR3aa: CSARTREGTRGNEQFF; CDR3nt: TGCAGTGCTCGTACGAGGGAAGGGACTAGGGGGAATGAGCAGTTCTTC
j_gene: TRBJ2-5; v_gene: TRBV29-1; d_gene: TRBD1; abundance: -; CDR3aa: CSVGTGYQETQYF; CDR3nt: TGCAGCGTTGGGACAGGGTACCAAGAGACCCAGTACTTC
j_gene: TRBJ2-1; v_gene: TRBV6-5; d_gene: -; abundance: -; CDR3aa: CASSPGPPAPEQFF; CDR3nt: TGTGCCAGCAGTCCCGGGCCTCCAGCTCCTGAGCAGTTCTTC
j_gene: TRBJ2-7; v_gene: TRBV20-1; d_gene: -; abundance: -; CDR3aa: CSASTGHHLSYEQYF; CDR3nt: TGCAGTGCCAGTACGGGACACCATCTCTCCTACGAGCAGTACTTC